This T cell receptor beta chain is from a study of Ad26.COV2.S vaccination and SARS-CoV-2 variants. Study overall: Donor got 5x10^10 or 1x10^11 viral particles of Ad26.COV2.S. Study observations and caveats: People who got the vaccine had more spike-specific TCR breadth than people who got placebo.

Data came from immunoSEQ multiplex PCR; TCRdb stores just in-frame clones and leaves some out. The profile shows 400,000 to 450,000 clones, 92% of them singletons. Treatment denoted: around 19 received Ad26.COV2.S at low or high dose, single or two shots; about 5 received placebo; per-sample allocation not given. Samples were taken on day 63 after the first vaccine or placebo injection. With regard to this clone: Its cognate antigen is unknown.

From germline, CDR1 is SGDLS and CDR2 YYNGEE. Trimming left V 3 bases short and J 3 bases short, with 15 bases between. The CDR3 extends over 15 amino acids. The receptor comes from a person between 18 and 65 years old who received the Ad26.COV2.S COVID-19 vaccine or a placebo. The rearrangement joins TRBV9 to TRBJ1-1, with a weak D call TRBD1 (6 bases). Sequenced material: peripheral blood, taken in a trial of Ad26.COV2.S vaccine versus placebo. The CDR3 loop is CASSGNREVDTEAFF. CDR3 coding DNA: TGTGCCAGCAGCGGGAACAGGGAGGTGGACACTGAAGCTTTCTTT.